One sample yielded the 25 T cell receptor beta chains listed below, sequenced in a study of beta chain features in type 1 diabetes. cDNA synthesis used the whole RNA isolate, giving expressed TCRB sequences. Clones were sequenced by immunoSEQ multiplex PCR, and TCRdb holds only the in-frame ones, with some missing. Here the sample spans 90,000 to 110,000 clones, 40% being singletons. Sequencing used stem cell memory CD4+ T cells from blood. These receptors were taken from a woman in her late teens or twenties in good health.

The CDR3 protein is CAISAGTGAYEQYF. The CDR3 DNA reads TGTGCCATCAGTGCCGGGACAGGGGCCTACGAGCAGTACTTC. V and J are TRBV10-3 and TRBJ2-7; 10 nucleotides match TRBD1. This CDR3 contains 14 residues. Germline CDR1 ENHRY, CDR2 SYGVKD. V shed 4 bases, J shed 2 bases, and the junction held 2 bases outside the gene matches.

The CDR3 reads CASSLVTQMNTEAFF. The CDR3 DNA reads as TGTGCCAGCAGCTTAGTGACTCAGATGAACACTGAAGCTTTCTTT. J is TRBJ1-1 and V is TRBV7-2; D is unresolved. This CDR3 is built from 15 residues. Germline CDR1 reads SGHTA; CDR2 reads FQGNSA. The V end lost 1 base, the J end lost 0 bases, and 9 bases lay between the germline ends.

The gene calls are TRBV6-1 and TRBJ1-2, with TRBD1 matching over 7 bases. This CDR3 contains 13 residues. V lost 4 bases, J lost 4 bases, and 3 bases stayed unmatched. The germline V gene encodes CDR1 MNHNS and CDR2 SASEGT. Written as DNA, the CDR3 is TGTGCCAGCAGTGTGGGACAGCTCTATGGCTACACCTTC. Translating it yields CASSVGQLYGYTF.

CDR3 DNA: TGTGCCAGCAGCTTAGAGGGCCGTCACAGGGCCGGTCAGCCCCAGCATTTT. It codes for CASSLEGRHRAGQPQHF. The chain couples TRBV7-2 to TRBJ1-5, with D possibly matching TRBD1 (6 bases). Germline assignment: CDR1 SGHTA and CDR2 FQGNSA. CDR3 length equals 17 residues. Trimming left V 1 base short and J 6 bases short, with 19 bases between.

This clone occurred a few times. The chain links TRBV6-5 to TRBJ2-7, with D maybe TRBD2 (5 bases). Germline V gene data show CDR1 as MNHEY and CDR2 as SVGAGI. The CDR3 spans 11 residues. V lost 6 bases to trimming and J lost 7 bases, with 10 bases between them. CDR3 bases: TGTGCCAGCAGACTCCGCGGGGAGCAGTACTTC. This codes for CASRLRGEQYF.

The chain links TRBV29-1 to TRBJ2-3; no clear D gene. Germline CDR1 is SQVTM and CDR2 is ANQGSEA. Trimming removed 1 base at V and 8 bases at J, with 10 bases between. The CDR3 runs 12 residues. The chain's CDR3 is CSVEVAGRTQYF. The CDR3 region has the DNA TGCAGCGTTGAAGTCGCTGGCCGTACGCAGTATTTT.

This sequence joins TRBV5-1 and TRBJ2-7; possible D gene TRBD1, 5 bases. Germline V CDR1 and CDR2: SGHRS, YFSETQ. Trimming stripped 4 bases from V and 5 bases from J, with 13 bases between. The CDR3 has 13 amino acids. Here the CDR3 reads CASSMTTDHEQYF. The CDR3 region has the DNA TGCGCCAGCAGCATGACGACAGACCACGAGCAGTACTTC.

The table lists this clone with a few counts. The DNA for the CDR3 is TGTGCCAGCAGCTTCGCGAGAGTAGCGGCGAACACCGGGGAGCTGTTTTTT. It is translated as CASSFARVAANTGELFF. This chain uses TRBV5-4 with TRBJ2-2, with D perhaps TRBD2 (6 bases). The germline V and J ends were trimmed by 2 bases and 0 bases, with 14 bases remaining between them. Germline CDR1 is SGHNT and CDR2 is YYREEE (reference sequence). The CDR3 sequence is 17 residues long.

The J gene is TRBJ2-7, the V gene TRBV28, with D hard to call. CDR3 length: 12 amino acids. V gave up 1 base and J gave up 5 bases, with 6 bases separating them. Per the germline V gene, CDR1 is MDHEN and CDR2 is SYDVKM. The CDR3 here is CASSLSFHEQYF. The CDR3 region has the DNA TGTGCCAGCAGTTTATCGTTCCACGAGCAGTACTTC.

This clone has just a few counts. The chain links TRBV7-2 to TRBJ2-6; D is uncertain. V gave up 0 bases and J gave up 1 base, with 4 bases separating them. There are 15 residues in the CDR3. Germline CDR1 reads SGHTA; CDR2 reads FQGNSA. The chain's CDR3 is CASSLAESGANVLTF. CDR3 nucleotide sequence: TGTGCCAGCAGCTTAGCCGAGTCTGGGGCCAACGTCCTGACTTTC.

The table lists this clone with a few counts. This chain uses TRBV18 with TRBJ1-1; 7 bases agree with TRBD1. V lost 5 bases and J lost 1; bases outside the gene matches: 4. CDR1 KGHSH and CDR2 LQKENI come from the germline V gene. CDR3 length equals 14 residues. CDR3 protein: CASSSRDRNTEAFF. CDR3 DNA: TGTGCCAGCTCATCACGGGACAGGAACACTGAAGCTTTCTTT.

This clone was found a few times. The chain couples TRBV18 to TRBJ2-4; possible D gene TRBD1, 6 bases. This CDR3 comprises 16 residues. CDR1 is KGHSH, CDR2 LQKENI, per germline. Between the trimmed V and J ends, which lost 3 bases and 0 bases, there was a span of 12 bases. DNA of the CDR3: TGTGCCAGCTCACCCCCGGACAGTCTAGCCAAAAACATTCAGTACTTC. Its translation: CASSPPDSLAKNIQYF. The full variable domain, with the rest looked up from reference TRBV18 and TRBJ2-4, is NAGVMQNPRHLVRRRGQEARLRCSPMKGHSHVYWYRQLPEEGLKFMVYLQKENIIDESGMPKERFSAEFPKEGPSILRIQQVVRGDSAAYFCASSPPDSLAKNIQYFGAGTRLSVL.

The table lists this clone with a few counts. The chain links TRBV5-1 to TRBJ2-5, with D possibly matching TRBD2 (6 bases). V lost 4 bases and J 2 bases, leaving 9 bases between the germline ends. Per the germline V gene, CDR1 is SGHRS and CDR2 is YFSETQ. The CDR3 is 13 residues long. CDR3 in DNA: TGCGCCAGCAGCACGGGACTTCAAGAGACCCAGTACTTC. Translation gives CASSTGLQETQYF.

This clone was observed once. The DNA of the CDR3 is TGTGCCAGCACTGCAACAGGGGGCAGCTACAATGAGCAGTTCTTC. The encoded protein is CASTATGGSYNEQFF. The chain has TRBV6-1 and TRBJ2-1, with 9 bases matching TRBD1. V gave up 7 bases and J gave up 3 bases; unmatched junction bases: 7. The length of the CDR3 is 15 residues. CDR1 MNHNS and CDR2 SASEGT come from the germline V gene.

The chain carries TRBV4-2 and TRBJ2-3; 7 bases are shared with TRBD2. CDR3 length: 17 residues. Germline-derived CDR1 and CDR2 are LGHNA and YNFKEQ. V lost 3 bases to trimming and J lost 2 bases; unmatched junction nucleotides: 11. The CDR3 region has the DNA TGTGCCAGCAGCCACCTGGGCGGGACTATTGACACAGATACGCAGTATTTT. It codes for CASSHLGGTIDTDTQYF.

The chain links TRBV6-5 to TRBJ1-5; no definite D call. Trimming pared 2 bases from V and 6 bases from J, leaving 11 bases between. The CDR3 runs to 14 residues. Germline CDR1 is MNHEY and CDR2 is SVGAGI. The CDR3 loop is CASSYGQTRQPQHF. For the CDR3, the DNA is TGTGCCAGCAGTTACGGGCAAACGCGTCAGCCCCAGCATTTT.

The chain uses TRBV11-2 and TRBJ2-3, with 12 positions matching TRBD2. Germline CDR1 and CDR2: SGHAT and FQNNGV. The CDR3 totals 16 residues. The trim removed 4 bases at V and 3 bases at J, leaving 5 bases unmatched. CDR3 nucleotides: TGTGCCAGCAGCTGGACTAGCGGGATAGGGACAGATACGCAGTATTTT. Protein product: CASSWTSGIGTDTQYF.

V is TRBV19 and J is TRBJ2-2; 13 bases map to TRBD2. Trimming cost V 10 bases and J 6 bases; bases outside gene matches: 5. Germline loops: CDR1 LNHDA, CDR2 SQIVND (reference sequence). CDR3 length: 14 residues. The CDR3 loop reads CATGLAGVAGELFF. DNA for the CDR3: TGTGCCACTGGACTAGCGGGAGTGGCCGGGGAGCTGTTTTTT.

The V and J genes are TRBV6-1 and TRBJ1-1; D remains unclear. The CDR3 covers 15 residues. V lost 3 bases and J 5 bases, leaving 16 bases between the germline ends. Germline V gene data show CDR1 as MNHNS and CDR2 as SASEGT. The CDR3 loop is CASSDPVPGGTEAFF. The CDR3 DNA sequence: TGTGCCAGCAGTGATCCAGTCCCCGGCGGGACTGAAGCTTTCTTT.

CDR3 sequence: CASSLVAGAKTDTQYF. In nucleotides, the CDR3 is TGCGCCAGCAGCTTGGTAGCAGGGGCCAAGACAGATACGCAGTATTTT. V is TRBV5-1 and J is TRBJ2-3; D perhaps matches TRBD1 (6 bases). This CDR3 is 16 amino acids long. Trimming removed 0 bases at V and 3 bases at J, with 14 bases between. Germline V gene sequence: CDR1 SGHRS, CDR2 YFSETQ.

This chain uses TRBV6-1 with TRBJ2-7; 9 positions match TRBD1. V shed 5 bases and J 3 bases; nucleotides not matched to a gene: 5. From germline, CDR1 is MNHNS and CDR2 SASEGT. The CDR3 loop spans 14 amino acids. CDR3 sequence (DNA): TGTGCCAGCAGTCCCTGGGACAGGGACTACGAGCAGTACTTC. Translation gives CASSPWDRDYEQYF.

The chain has TRBV18 and TRBJ2-3; no firm D call. The germline V gene has CDR1 KGHSH and CDR2 LQKENI. V was trimmed by 0 bases and J by 9 bases, leaving 16 bases between them. This CDR3 contains 15 residues. The CDR3 here is CASSPPSVSGQTQYF. DNA for the CDR3: TGTGCCAGCTCACCACCGTCAGTTTCTGGGCAGACGCAGTATTTT.

This chain uses TRBV11-2 with TRBJ1-1; 7 bases align to TRBD1. The J segment lost 5 bases and the V segment lost 3 bases, leaving 9 bases of the junction unmatched. The length of the CDR3 is 15 residues. Germline V CDR1 and CDR2: SGHAT, FQNNGV. The CDR3 is CASSFLGQARTEAFF. The DNA of the CDR3 is TGTGCCAGCAGCTTCCTCGGACAGGCCAGGACTGAAGCTTTCTTT. Full variable domain (remainder filled in from reference TRBV11-2 and TRBJ1-1): EAGVAQSPRYKIIEKRQSVAFWCNPISGHATLYWYQQILGQGPKLLIQFQNNGVVDDSQLPKDRFSAERLKGVDSTLKIQPAKLEDSAVYLCASSFLGQARTEAFFGQGTRLTVV.

The genes are TRBV6-5 and TRBJ2-1; a weak D match, TRBD1 (6 bases). The V gene lost 4 bases and the J gene lost 7 bases, with 14 bases spanning the gap. Looked up from germline, CDR1 is MNHEY and CDR2 is SVGAGI. The CDR3 consists of 14 residues. Written as DNA, the CDR3 is TGTGCCAGCAGTTCGGACAGTTTGAGGAATGAGCAGTTCTTC. Amino acid sequence: CASSSDSLRNEQFF.

The CDR3 sequence is CAWRRAGVFEQYF. The CDR3 coding sequence is TGTGCCTGGAGAAGGGCGGGAGTTTTTGAGCAGTACTTC. This chain joins TRBV30 and TRBJ2-7; 7 nucleotides line up with TRBD2. The CDR3 length is 13 residues. CDR1 and CDR2 from the germline V gene are GTSNPN and SVGIG (reference sequence). J was trimmed by 7 bases and V by 3 bases; bases with no gene match: 9.